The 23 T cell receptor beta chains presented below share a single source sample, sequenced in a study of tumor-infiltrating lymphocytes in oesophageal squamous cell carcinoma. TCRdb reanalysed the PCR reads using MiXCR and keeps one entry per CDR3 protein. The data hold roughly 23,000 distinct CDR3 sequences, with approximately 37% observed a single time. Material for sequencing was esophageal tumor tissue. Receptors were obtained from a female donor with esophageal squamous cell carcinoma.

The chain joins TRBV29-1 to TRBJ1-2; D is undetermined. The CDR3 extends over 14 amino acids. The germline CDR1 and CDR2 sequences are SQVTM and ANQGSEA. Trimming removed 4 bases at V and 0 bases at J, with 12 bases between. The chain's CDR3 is CSVGRVAANYGYTF. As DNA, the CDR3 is TGCAGCGTTGGTAGAGTTGCGGCTAACTATGGCTACACCTTC.

This CDR3 is CASSLGGLAGGPYNEQFF. The DNA of the CDR3 is TGTGCCAGCAGCTTAGGAGGACTAGCGGGAGGGCCTTACAATGAGCAGTTCTTC. This chain connects TRBV11-2 to TRBJ2-7; 15 positions match TRBD2. The J call may be in error: the DNA end matches TRBJ2-1 better. Germline V gene lookup returns CDR1 SGHAT and CDR2 FQNNGV. This CDR3 has 18 amino acids.

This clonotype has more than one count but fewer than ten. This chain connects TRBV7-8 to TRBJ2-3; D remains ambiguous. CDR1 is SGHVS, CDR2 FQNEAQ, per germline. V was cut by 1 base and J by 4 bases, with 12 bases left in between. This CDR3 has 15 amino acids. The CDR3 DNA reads TGTGCCAGCAGCTTAGTGGGGATATGGGCAGATACGCAGTATTTT. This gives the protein CASSLVGIWADTQYF.

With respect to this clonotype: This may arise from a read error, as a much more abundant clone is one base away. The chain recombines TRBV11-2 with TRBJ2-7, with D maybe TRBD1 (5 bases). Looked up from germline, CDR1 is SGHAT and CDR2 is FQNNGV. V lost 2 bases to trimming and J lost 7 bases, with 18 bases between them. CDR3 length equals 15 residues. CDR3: CASSLTTGTHNEQYF. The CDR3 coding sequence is TGTGCCAGCAGCTTAACTACAGGTACCCACAATGAGCAGTACTTC. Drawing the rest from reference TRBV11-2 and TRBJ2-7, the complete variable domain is EAGVAQSPRYKIIEKRQSVAFWCNPISGHATLYWYQQILGQGPKLLIQFQNNGVVDDSQLPKDRFSAERLKGVDSTLKIQPAKLEDSAVYLCASSLTTGTHNEQYFGPGTRLTVT.

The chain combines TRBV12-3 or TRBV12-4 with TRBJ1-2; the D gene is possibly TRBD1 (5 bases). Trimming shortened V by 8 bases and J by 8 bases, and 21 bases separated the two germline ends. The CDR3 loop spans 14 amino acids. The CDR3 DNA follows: TGTGCCAGCTGTCCAGAGAGAGGGGCTGACGGCTACACCTTC. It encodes CASCPERGADGYTF.

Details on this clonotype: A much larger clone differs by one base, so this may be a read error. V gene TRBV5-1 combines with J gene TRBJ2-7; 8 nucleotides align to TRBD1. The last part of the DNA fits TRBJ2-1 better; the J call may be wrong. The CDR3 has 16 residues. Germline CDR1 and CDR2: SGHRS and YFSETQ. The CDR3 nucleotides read TGCGCCAGCAGCTCGGGGGACAGGATTGAGCAAGAGACCCAGTTCTTC. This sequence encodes CASSSGDRIEQETQFF.

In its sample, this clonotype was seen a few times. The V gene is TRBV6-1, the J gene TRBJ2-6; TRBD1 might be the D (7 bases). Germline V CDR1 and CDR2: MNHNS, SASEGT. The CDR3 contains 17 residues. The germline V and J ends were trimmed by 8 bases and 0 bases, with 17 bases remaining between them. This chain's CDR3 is CASGKTGTLSGANVLTF. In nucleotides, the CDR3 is TGTGCCAGCGGTAAGACAGGGACTCTCTCTGGGGCCAACGTCCTGACTTTC.

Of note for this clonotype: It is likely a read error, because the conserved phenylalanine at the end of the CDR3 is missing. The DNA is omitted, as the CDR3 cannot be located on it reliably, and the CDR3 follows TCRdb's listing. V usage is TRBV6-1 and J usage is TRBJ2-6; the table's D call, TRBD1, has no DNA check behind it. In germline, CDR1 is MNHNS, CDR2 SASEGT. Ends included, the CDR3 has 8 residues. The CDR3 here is CASRTFGQ.

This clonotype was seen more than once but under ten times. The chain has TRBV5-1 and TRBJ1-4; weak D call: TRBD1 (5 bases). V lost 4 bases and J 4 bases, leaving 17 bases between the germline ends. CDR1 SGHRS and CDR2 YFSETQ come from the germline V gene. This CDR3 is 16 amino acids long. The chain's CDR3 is CASSVLGPGINEKLFF. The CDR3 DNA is TGCGCCAGCAGCGTACTGGGGCCAGGGATTAATGAAAAACTGTTTTTT.

CDR3 in DNA: TGTGCCAGCAGCCAAGGGAGCCACAATGAGCAGTTCTTC. Its translation: CASSQGSHNEQFF. The V gene is TRBV7-3, the J gene TRBJ2-5; D is possibly TRBD2 (5 bases). The last part of the DNA fits TRBJ2-1 better; the J call may be wrong. The CDR3 spans 13 residues. CDR1 and CDR2 (germline): SGHTA, FQGTGA.

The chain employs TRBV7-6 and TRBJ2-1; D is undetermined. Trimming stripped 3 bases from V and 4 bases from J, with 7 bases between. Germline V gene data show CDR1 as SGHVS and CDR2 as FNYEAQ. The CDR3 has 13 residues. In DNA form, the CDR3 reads TGTGCCAGCAGCTTTCAGTCGTACAATGAGCAGTTCTTC. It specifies CASSFQSYNEQFF. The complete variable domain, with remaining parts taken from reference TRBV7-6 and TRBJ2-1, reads GAGVSQSPRYKVTKRGQDVALRCDPISGHVSLYWYRQALGQGPEFLTYFNYEAQQDKSGLPNDRFSAERPEGSISTLTIQRTEQRDSAMYRCASSFQSYNEQFFGPGTRLTVL.

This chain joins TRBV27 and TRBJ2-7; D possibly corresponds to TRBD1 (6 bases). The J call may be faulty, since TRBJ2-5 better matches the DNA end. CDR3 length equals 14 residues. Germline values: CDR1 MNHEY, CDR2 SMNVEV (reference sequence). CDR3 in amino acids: CASSVLAQGETQYF. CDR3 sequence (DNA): TGTGCCAGCAGTGTTTTAGCCCAGGGGGAGACCCAGTACTTC.

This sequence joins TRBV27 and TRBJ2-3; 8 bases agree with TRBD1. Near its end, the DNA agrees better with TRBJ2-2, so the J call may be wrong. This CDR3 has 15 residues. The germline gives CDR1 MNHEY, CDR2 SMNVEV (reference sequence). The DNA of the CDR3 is TGTGCCAGCAGGTCGGGACAGGCAAACACCGGGGAGCTGTTTTTT. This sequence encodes CASRSGQANTGELFF.

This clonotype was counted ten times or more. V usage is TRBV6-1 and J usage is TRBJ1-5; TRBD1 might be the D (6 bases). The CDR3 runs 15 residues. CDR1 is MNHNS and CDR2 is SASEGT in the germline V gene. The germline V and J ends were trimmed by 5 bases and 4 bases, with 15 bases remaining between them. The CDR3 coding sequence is TGTGCCAGCAGTATGGGGGGCGAAGGAAATCAGCCCCAGCATTTT. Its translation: CASSMGGEGNQPQHF.

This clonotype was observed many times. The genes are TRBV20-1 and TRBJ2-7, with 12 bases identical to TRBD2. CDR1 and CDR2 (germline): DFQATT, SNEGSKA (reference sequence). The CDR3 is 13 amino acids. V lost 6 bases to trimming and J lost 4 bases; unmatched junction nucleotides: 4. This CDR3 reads CSARTSGVYEQYF. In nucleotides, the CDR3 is TGCAGTGCAAGGACTAGCGGGGTTTACGAGCAGTACTTC.

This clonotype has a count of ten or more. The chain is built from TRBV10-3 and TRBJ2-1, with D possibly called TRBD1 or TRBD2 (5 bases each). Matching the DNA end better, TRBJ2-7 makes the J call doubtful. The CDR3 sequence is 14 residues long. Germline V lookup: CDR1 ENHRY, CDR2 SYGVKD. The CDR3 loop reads CALRLRDDHNEQYF. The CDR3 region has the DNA TGTGCCCTAAGGCTCCGGGACGACCACAATGAGCAGTACTTC.

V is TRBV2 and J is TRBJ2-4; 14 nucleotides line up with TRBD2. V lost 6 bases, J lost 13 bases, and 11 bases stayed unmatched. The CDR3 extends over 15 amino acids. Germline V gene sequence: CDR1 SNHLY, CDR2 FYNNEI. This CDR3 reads CASRLTSGRAQRQYF. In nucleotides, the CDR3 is TGTGCCAGCAGACTGACTAGCGGGAGGGCCCAGAGGCAGTACTTC.

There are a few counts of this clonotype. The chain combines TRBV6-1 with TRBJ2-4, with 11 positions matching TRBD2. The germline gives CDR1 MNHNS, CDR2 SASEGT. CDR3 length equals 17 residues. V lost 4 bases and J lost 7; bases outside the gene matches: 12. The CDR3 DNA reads TGTGCCAGCAGTGGGGGGGCGATCCGGACTAGCGGGAACATTCAGTACTTC. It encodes CASSGGAIRTSGNIQYF.

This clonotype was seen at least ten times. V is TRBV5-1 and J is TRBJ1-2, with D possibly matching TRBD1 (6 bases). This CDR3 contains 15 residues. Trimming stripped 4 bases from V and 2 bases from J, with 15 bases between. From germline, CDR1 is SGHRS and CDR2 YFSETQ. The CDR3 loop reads CASSPGQTANYGYTF. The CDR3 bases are TGCGCCAGCAGCCCCGGACAGACCGCCAACTATGGCTACACCTTC.

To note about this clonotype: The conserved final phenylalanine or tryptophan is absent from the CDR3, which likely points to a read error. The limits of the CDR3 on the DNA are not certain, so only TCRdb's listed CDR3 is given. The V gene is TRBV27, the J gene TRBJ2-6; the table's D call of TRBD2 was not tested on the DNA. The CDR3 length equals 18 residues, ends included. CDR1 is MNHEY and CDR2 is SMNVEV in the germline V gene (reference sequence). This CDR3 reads CASSPLAGGSYNEQFFGP.

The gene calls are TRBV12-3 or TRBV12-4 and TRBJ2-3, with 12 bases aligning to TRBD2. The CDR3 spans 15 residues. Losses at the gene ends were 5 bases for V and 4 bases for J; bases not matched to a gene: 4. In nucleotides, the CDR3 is TGTGCCAGCAGTCGACTAGCGGGAGCGGCAGATACGCAGTATTTT. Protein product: CASSRLAGAADTQYF.

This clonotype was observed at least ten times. CDR3 nucleotides: TGTGCCAGCAGCCAAGATCTTTGGACGGGACAGGCGTCCTACGAGCAGTACTTC. It codes for CASSQDLWTGQASYEQYF. The chain employs TRBV4-2 and TRBJ2-7, with 8 bases that match TRBD1. CDR1 is LGHNA, CDR2 YNFKEQ, per germline. The junction had 11 bases not matched to a gene; V was cut back by 0 bases and J by 1 base. The CDR3 loop spans 18 amino acids.

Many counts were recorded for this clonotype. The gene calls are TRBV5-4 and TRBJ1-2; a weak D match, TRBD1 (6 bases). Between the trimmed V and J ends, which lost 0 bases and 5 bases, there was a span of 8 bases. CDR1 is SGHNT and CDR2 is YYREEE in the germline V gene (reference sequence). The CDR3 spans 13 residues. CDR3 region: CASSLGQEYGYTF. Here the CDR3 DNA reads TGTGCCAGCAGCTTGGGACAGGAGTATGGCTACACCTTC.